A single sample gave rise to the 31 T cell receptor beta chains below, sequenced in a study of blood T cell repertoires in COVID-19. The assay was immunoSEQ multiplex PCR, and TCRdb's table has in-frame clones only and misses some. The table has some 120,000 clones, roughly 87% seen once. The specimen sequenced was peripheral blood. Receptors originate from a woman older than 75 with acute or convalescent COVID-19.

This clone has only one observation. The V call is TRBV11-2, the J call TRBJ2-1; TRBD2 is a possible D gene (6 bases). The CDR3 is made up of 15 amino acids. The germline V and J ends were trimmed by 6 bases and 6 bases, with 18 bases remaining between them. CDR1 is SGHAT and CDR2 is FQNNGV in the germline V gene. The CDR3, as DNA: TGTGCCAGCAGTCAACAGTACGCGGGGCGCAATGAGCAGTTCTTC. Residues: CASSQQYAGRNEQFF.

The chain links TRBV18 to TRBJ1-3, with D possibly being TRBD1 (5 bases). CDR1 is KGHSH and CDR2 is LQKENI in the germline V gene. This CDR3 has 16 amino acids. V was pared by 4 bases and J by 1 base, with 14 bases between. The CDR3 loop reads CASSQKGFPSGNTIYF. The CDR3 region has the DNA TGTGCCAGCTCACAGAAGGGGTTCCCTTCTGGAAACACCATATATTTT. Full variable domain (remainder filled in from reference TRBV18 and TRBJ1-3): NAGVMQNPRHLVRRRGQEARLRCSPMKGHSHVYWYRQLPEEGLKFMVYLQKENIIDESGMPKERFSAEFPKEGPSILRIQQVVRGDSAAYFCASSQKGFPSGNTIYFGEGSWLTVV.

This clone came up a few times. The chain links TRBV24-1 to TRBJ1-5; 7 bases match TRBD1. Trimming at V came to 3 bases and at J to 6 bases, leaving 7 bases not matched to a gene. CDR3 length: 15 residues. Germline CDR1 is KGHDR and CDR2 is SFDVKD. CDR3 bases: TGTGCCACCAGTGATCCCAGACAGGGAGGTCAGCCCCAGCATTTT. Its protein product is CATSDPRQGGQPQHF.

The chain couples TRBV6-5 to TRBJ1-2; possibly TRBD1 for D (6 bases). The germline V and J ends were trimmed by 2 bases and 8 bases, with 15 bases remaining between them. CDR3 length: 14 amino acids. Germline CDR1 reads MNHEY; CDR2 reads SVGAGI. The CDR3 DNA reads TGTGCCAGCAGTTACGGGGGGGCAGGCCAGGGCTACACCTTC. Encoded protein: CASSYGGAGQGYTF.

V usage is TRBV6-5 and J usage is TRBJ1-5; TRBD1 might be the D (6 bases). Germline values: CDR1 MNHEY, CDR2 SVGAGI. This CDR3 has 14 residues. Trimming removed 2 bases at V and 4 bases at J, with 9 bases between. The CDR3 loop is CASSYEGDNQPQHF. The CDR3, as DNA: TGTGCCAGCAGTTACGAGGGGGATAATCAGCCCCAGCATTTT.

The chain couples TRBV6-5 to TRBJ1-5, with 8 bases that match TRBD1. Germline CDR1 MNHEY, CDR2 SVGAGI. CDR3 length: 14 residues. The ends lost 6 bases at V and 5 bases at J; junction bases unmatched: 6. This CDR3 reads CASSGQGGHQPQHF. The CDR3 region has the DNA TGTGCCAGCAGCGGACAGGGAGGGCATCAGCCCCAGCATTTT.

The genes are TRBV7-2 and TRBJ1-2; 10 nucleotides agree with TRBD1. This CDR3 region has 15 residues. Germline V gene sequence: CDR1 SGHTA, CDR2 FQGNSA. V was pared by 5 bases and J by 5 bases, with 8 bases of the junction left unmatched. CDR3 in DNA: TGTGCCAGCAGCACCCGACAGGGGGCGATTTATGGCTACACCTTC. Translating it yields CASSTRQGAIYGYTF.

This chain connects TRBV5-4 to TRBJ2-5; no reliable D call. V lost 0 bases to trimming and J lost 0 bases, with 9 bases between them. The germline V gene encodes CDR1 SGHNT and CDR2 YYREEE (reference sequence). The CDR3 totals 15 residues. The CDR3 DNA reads TGTGCCAGCAGCTTGGTCGTAGCAGACCAAGAGACCCAGTACTTC. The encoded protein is CASSLVVADQETQYF.

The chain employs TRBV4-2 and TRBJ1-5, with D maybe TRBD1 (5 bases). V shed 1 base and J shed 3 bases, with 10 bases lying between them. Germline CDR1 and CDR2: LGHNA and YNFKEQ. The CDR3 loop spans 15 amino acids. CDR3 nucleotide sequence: TGTGCCAGCAGCCAAGTGCAGGGCCCCAATCAGCCCCAGCATTTT. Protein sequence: CASSQVQGPNQPQHF.

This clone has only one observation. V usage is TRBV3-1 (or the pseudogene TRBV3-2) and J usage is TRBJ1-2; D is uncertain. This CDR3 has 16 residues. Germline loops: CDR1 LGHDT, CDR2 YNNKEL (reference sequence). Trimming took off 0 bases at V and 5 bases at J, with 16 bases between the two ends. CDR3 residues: CASSQDSKGGGYGYTF. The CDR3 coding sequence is TGTGCCAGCAGCCAAGATTCAAAGGGCGGAGGATATGGCTACACCTTC.

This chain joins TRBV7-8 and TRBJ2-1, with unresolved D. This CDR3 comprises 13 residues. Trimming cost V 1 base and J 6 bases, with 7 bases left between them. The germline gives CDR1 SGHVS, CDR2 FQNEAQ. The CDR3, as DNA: TGTGCCAGCAGCTTAGGTCTCCCCAATGAGCAGTTCTTC. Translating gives CASSLGLPNEQFF.

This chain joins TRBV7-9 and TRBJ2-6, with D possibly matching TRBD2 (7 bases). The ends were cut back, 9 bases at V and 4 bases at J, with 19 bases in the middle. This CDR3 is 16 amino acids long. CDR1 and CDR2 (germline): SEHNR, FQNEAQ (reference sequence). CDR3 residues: CASPSRGAPGANVLTF. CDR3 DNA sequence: TGTGCCAGTCCGTCCCGGGGGGCGCCCGGGGCCAACGTCCTGACTTTC.

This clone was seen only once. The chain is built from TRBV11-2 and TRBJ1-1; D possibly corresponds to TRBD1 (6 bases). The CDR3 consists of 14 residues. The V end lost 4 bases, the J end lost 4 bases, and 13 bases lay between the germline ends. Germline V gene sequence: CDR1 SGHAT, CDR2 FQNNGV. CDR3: CASSWGRRGTEAFF. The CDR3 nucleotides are TGTGCCAGCAGCTGGGGGCGACGGGGCACTGAAGCTTTCTTT.

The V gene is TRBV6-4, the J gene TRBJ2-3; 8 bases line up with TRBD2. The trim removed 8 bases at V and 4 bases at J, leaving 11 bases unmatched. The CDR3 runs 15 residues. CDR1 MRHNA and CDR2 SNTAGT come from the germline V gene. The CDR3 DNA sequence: TGTGCCAGCTCCTCAGCGGGGGCAGGGGCAGATACGCAGTATTTT. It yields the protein CASSSAGAGADTQYF.

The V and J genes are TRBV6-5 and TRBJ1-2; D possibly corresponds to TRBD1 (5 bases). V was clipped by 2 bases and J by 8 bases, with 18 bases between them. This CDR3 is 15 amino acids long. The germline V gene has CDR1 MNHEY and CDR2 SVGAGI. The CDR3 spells CASSYGRGGVAGYTF. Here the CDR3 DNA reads TGTGCCAGCAGTTACGGTCGTGGGGGGGTGGCCGGCTACACCTTC.

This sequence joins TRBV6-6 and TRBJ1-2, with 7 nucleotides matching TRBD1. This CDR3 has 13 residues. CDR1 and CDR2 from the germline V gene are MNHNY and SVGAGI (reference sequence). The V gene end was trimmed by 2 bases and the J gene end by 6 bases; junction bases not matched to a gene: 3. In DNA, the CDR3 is TGTGCCAGCAGTTACGGTCAGGGGGATGGCTACACCTTC. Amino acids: CASSYGQGDGYTF.

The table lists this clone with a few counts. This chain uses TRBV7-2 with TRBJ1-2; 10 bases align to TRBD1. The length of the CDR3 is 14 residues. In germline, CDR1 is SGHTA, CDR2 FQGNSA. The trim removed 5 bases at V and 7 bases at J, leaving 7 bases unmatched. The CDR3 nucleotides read TGTGCCAGCAGCCCCGACAGGGGGCATGGTGGCTACACCTTC. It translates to CASSPDRGHGGYTF.

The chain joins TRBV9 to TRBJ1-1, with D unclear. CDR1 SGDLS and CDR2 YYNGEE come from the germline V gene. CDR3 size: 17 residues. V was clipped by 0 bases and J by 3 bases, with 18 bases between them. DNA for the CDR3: TGTGCCAGCAGCGTAGCTTGGGGAGGGATCGGGGACACTGAAGCTTTCTTT. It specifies CASSVAWGGIGDTEAFF.

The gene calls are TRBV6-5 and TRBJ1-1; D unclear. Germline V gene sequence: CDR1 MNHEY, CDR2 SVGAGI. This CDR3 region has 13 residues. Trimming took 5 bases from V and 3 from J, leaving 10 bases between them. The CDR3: CASSPRGHTEAFF. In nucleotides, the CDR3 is TGTGCCAGCAGTCCCCGAGGGCACACTGAAGCTTTCTTT.

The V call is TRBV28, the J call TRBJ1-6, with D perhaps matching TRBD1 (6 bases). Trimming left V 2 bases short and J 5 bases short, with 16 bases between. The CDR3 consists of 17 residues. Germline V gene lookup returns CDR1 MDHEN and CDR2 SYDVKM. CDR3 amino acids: CASSLRDWGRHNSPLHF. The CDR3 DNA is TGTGCCAGCAGTTTACGCGACTGGGGGCGGCATAATTCACCCCTCCACTTT.

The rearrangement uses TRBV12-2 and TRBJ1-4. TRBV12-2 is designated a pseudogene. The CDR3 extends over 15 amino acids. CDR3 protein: CASRPGRGLHEKLFF. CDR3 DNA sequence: TGTGCAAGTCGCCCAGGGCGGGGCTTGCATGAAAAACTGTTTTTT.

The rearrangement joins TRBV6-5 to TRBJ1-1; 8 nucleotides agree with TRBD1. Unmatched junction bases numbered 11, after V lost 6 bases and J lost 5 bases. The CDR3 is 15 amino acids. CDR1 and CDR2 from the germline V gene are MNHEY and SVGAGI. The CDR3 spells CASSPGRGRWTEAFF. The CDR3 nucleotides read TGTGCCAGCAGCCCCGGCAGGGGGCGATGGACTGAAGCTTTCTTT.

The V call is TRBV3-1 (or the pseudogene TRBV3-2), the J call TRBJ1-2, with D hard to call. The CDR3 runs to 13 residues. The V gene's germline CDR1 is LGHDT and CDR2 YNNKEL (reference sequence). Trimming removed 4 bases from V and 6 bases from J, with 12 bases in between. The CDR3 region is CASSLSYMHGYTF. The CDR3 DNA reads TGTGCCAGCAGCCTATCATACATGCATGGCTACACCTTC.

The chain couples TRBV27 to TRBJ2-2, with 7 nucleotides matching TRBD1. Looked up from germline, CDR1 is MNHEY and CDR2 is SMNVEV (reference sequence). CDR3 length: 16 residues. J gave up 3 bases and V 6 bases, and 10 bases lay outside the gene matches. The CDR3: CASRAFGTVYTGELFF. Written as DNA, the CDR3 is TGTGCCAGCAGGGCTTTTGGGACAGTATACACCGGGGAGCTGTTTTTT.

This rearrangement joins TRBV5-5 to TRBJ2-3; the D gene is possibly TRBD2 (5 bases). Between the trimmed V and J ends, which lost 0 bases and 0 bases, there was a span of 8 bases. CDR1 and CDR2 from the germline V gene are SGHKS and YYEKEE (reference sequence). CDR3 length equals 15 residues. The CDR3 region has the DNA TGTGCCAGCAGCTTGGGGCCGGGGAGCACAGATACGCAGTATTTT. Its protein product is CASSLGPGSTDTQYF.

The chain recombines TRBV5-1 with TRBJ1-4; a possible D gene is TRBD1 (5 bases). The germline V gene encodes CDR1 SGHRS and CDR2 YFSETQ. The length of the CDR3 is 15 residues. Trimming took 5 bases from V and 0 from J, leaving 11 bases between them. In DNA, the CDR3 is TGCGCCAGCAGAAGACAGTATGCAACTAATGAAAAACTGTTTTTT. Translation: CASRRQYATNEKLFF.

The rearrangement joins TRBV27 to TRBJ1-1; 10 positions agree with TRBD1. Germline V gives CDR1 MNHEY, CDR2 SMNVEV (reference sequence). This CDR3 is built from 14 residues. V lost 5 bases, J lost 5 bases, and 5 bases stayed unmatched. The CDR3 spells CASSHRTGGTEAFF. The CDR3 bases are TGTGCCAGCAGTCACCGGACAGGGGGTACTGAAGCTTTCTTT.

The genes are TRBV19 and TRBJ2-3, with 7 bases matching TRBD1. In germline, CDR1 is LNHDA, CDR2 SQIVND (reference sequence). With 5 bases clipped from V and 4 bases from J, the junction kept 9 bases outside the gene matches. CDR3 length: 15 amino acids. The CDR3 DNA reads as TGTGCCAGTAGTCACTACAGGGGATTGGCAGATACGCAGTATTTT. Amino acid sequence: CASSHYRGLADTQYF.

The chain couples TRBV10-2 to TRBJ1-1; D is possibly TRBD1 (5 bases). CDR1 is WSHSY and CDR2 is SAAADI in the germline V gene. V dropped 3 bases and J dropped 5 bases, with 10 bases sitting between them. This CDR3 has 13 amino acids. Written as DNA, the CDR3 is TGCGCCAGCAGTGACCCAGGGAGGACTGAAGCTTTCTTT. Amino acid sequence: CASSDPGRTEAFF.

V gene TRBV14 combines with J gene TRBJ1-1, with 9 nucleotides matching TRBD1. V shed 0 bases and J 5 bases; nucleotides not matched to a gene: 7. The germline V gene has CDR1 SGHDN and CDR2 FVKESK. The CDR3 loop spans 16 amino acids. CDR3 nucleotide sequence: TGTGCCAGCAGCCAAGAGGACAGGGGATGGGAAACTGAAGCTTTCTTT. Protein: CASSQEDRGWETEAFF.

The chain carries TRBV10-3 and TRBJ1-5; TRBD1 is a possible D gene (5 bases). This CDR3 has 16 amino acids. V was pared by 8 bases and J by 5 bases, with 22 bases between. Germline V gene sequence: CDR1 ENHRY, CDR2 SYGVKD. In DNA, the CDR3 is TGTGCCATCGGCGGTTGGACCAGCAAGGGGTATCAGCCCCAGCATTTT. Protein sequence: CAIGGWTSKGYQPQHF.